Shown below are 23 T cell receptor beta chains from a single sample sequenced in a study of T cells in Graves' hyperthyroidism and ophthalmopathy. RNA transcripts gave rise to amplified TCR beta CDR3 regions. The HTBI primer set was used in a first-round RT-PCR of the TCR CDR3. TCRdb analysed the multiplex PCR reads with MiXCR anew, one entry per CDR3 protein. The sample has fewer than 350,000 distinct CDR3 sequences, about a sixth seen once; the top ten hold 15% to 19%. Sequencing was done on a sample of blood. These receptors all come from a woman in her thirties or forties with Graves' ophthalmopathy.

This clonotype turned up a few times. This rearrangement joins TRBV11-1 to TRBJ1-6, with D perhaps TRBD1 (5 bases). Trimming pared 0 bases from V and 4 bases from J, leaving 13 bases between. CDR3 length: 17 residues. The germline gives CDR1 SGHAT, CDR2 FQDESV (reference sequence). The CDR3 nucleotides read TGTGCCAGCAGCTTAGCCTACGGACACCTTTATAATTCACCCCTCCACTTT. Its translation: CASSLAYGHLYNSPLHF.

This clonotype has only a few counts. CDR3 coding DNA: TGTGCCAGCATCCAGGGAGGGGCTGAAGCTTTCTTT. Protein product: CASIQGGAEAFF. The chain has TRBV6-1 and TRBJ1-1, with a tentative D call TRBD1 (5 bases). The CDR3 is made up of 12 amino acids. Germline CDR1 reads MNHNS; CDR2 reads SASEGT. V shed 7 bases and J shed 6 bases, with 12 bases lying between them.

This clonotype was counted a few times. The CDR3 sequence is CASSQFLGLAGDTGELFF. DNA of the CDR3: TGTGCCAGCAGCCAATTCTTAGGACTAGCGGGAGACACCGGGGAGCTGTTTTTT. The chain joins TRBV3-1 to TRBJ2-2; 13 bases are a match to TRBD2. Germline assignment: CDR1 LGHDT and CDR2 YNNKEL (reference sequence). V gave up 2 bases and J gave up 3 bases; unmatched junction bases: 6. This CDR3 spans 18 amino acids. Looking up the rest from reference TRBV3-1 and TRBJ2-2 gives the full variable domain: DTAVSQTPKYLVTQMGNDKSIKCEQNLGHDTMYWYKQDSKKFLKIMFSYNNKELIINETVPNRFSPKSPDKAHLNLHINSLELGDSAVYFCASSQFLGLAGDTGELFFGEGSRLTVL.

The chain couples TRBV30 to TRBJ2-7; 8 bases agree with TRBD2. The CDR3 runs 12 residues. CDR1 GTSNPN and CDR2 SVGIG come from the germline V gene (reference sequence). V lost 5 bases, J lost 5 bases, and 5 bases stayed unmatched. The CDR3 bases are TGTGCCTGGCGGGAGGGCCGCCACGAGCAGTACTTC. Amino acids: CAWREGRHEQYF.

At least ten counts were recorded for this clonotype. The rearrangement joins TRBV7-8 to TRBJ2-5; unclear D gene. This CDR3 contains 13 residues. Germline V gives CDR1 SGHVS, CDR2 FQNEAQ. Trimming cost V 2 bases and J 7 bases, with 11 bases left between them. The CDR3 coding sequence is TGTGCCAGCAGCTTAAAGAGTCTTGGGACCCAGTACTTC. This sequence encodes CASSLKSLGTQYF.

The chain joins TRBV18 to TRBJ2-5; D uncertain. Trimming left V 6 bases short and J 5 bases short, with 16 bases between. There are 14 residues in the CDR3. The germline CDR1 and CDR2 sequences are KGHSH and LQKENI. The CDR3 here is CASSLQVGSETQYF. CDR3 DNA sequence: TGTGCCAGCTCCCTCCAAGTGGGTAGCGAGACCCAGTACTTC.

V gene TRBV6-2 or TRBV6-3 combines with J gene TRBJ2-5; D is perhaps TRBD1 (7 bases). Germline CDR1 is MNHEY and CDR2 is SVGEGT. This CDR3 is built from 14 residues. Trimming took 2 bases from V and 6 from J, leaving 13 bases between them. The CDR3 bases are TGTGCCAGCAGTTACGCGGGACAGTACCAGACCCAGTACTTC. It is translated as CASSYAGQYQTQYF.

This clonotype was seen repeatedly, ten times or more. The gene calls are TRBV10-2 and TRBJ1-5, with D tentatively TRBD1 (5 bases). The CDR3 covers 15 residues. V lost 3 bases and J 5 bases, leaving 14 bases between the germline ends. The V gene's germline CDR1 is WSHSY and CDR2 SAAADI. CDR3 protein: CASSEGQGSYQPQHF. CDR3 DNA: TGCGCCAGCAGTGAAGGGCAGGGTTCATATCAGCCCCAGCATTTT.

This clonotype has a handful of counts. The rearrangement uses TRBV27 and TRBJ1-1; 8 bases align to TRBD1. This CDR3 region has 14 residues. The germline V gene encodes CDR1 MNHEY and CDR2 SMNVEV (reference sequence). V was pared by 6 bases and J by 4 bases, with 7 bases of the junction left unmatched. The CDR3 DNA follows: TGTGCCAGCAGGACCACAGGGGGGAGCACTGAAGCTTTCTTT. It specifies CASRTTGGSTEAFF.

CDR3 DNA: TGCAGTGCTAGTCAGGGAATAGATACGCAGTATTTT. It specifies CSASQGIDTQYF. V is TRBV20-1 and J is TRBJ2-3; D possibly corresponds to TRBD1 (5 bases). The ends were cut back, 3 bases at V and 5 bases at J, with 9 bases in the middle. The CDR3 is 12 amino acids. CDR1 is DFQATT and CDR2 is SNEGSKA in the germline V gene (reference sequence).

This clonotype has just a few counts. The chain uses TRBV11-3 and TRBJ2-5, with D tentatively TRBD2 (6 bases). V lost 1 base to trimming and J lost 1 base, with 7 bases between them. Germline V gene lookup returns CDR1 SGHNT and CDR2 YENEEA. The CDR3 runs 14 residues. Written as DNA, the CDR3 is TGTGCCAGCAGCTTAGTGCGGGGCCAAGAGACCCAGTACTTC. It translates to CASSLVRGQETQYF.

V usage is TRBV5-6 and J usage is TRBJ1-1; no clear D gene. This CDR3 has 14 amino acids. Germline CDR1 is SGHDT and CDR2 is YYEEEE. Trimming stripped 2 bases from V and 0 bases from J, with 8 bases between. The CDR3 region is CASSLSQVNTEAFF. In nucleotides, the CDR3 is TGTGCCAGCAGCTTAAGCCAAGTGAACACTGAAGCTTTCTTT. Variable domain in full (rest from reference TRBV5-6 and TRBJ1-1): DAGVTQSPTHLIKTRGQQVTLRCSPKSGHDTVSWYQQALGQGPQFIFQYYEEEERQRGNFPDRFSGHQFPNYSSELNVNALLLGDSALYLCASSLSQVNTEAFFGQGTRLTVV.

The J gene is TRBJ2-5, the V gene TRBV7-3; 14 bases are a match to TRBD2. Trimming removed 3 bases from V and 4 bases from J; junction bases left unmatched: 13. The CDR3 sequence is 19 residues long. Germline-derived CDR1 and CDR2 are SGHTA and FQGTGA. CDR3 DNA sequence: TGTGCCAGCAGCTTTTTGCGGTCGTTCGGACTAGCGGGAGGAGAGACCCAGTACTTC. Its translation: CASSFLRSFGLAGGETQYF.

Many counts were recorded for this clonotype. CDR3 sequence reads: CASSFYSYEQYF. Here the CDR3 DNA reads TGTGCCAGCAGTTTTTACTCCTACGAGCAGTACTTC. The chain recombines TRBV28 with TRBJ2-7; no firm D call. CDR1 is MDHEN and CDR2 is SYDVKM in the germline V gene. The V gene lost 3 bases and the J gene lost 0 bases, with 3 bases spanning the gap. The length of the CDR3 is 12 residues. The full variable domain, its missing parts supplied by reference TRBV28 and TRBJ2-7, is DVKVTQSSRYLVKRTGEKVFLECVQDMDHENMFWYRQDPGLGLRLIYFSYDVKMKEKGDIPEGYSVSREKKERFSLILESASTNQTSMYLCASSFYSYEQYFGPGTRLTVT.

J is TRBJ1-2 and V is TRBV28, with D unclear. The germline V and J ends were trimmed by 8 bases and 0 bases, with 10 bases remaining between them. From germline, CDR1 is MDHEN and CDR2 SYDVKM. The CDR3 length is 13 residues. DNA of the CDR3: TGTGCCAGCTTATCTGGGGCTAACTATGGCTACACCTTC. Protein product: CASLSGANYGYTF.

This clonotype was recorded at least ten times. A read error may produce the germline difference seen at one junction end. The chain employs TRBV20-1 and TRBJ2-7, with 8 nucleotides matching TRBD2. Germline-derived CDR1 and CDR2 are DFQATT and SNEGSKA (reference sequence). The CDR3 has 17 residues. The CDR3 DNA follows: TGCAGCGCTAGTGGGTACGCGGGAGGCCAGAGCTCCTACGAGCAGTACTTC. Translation gives CSASGYAGGQSSYEQYF.

Ten or more counts support this clonotype. The chain links TRBV28 to TRBJ1-1; the D is unclear. Deletions cut 1 base from V and 7 bases from J, with 7 bases between. Germline loops: CDR1 MDHEN, CDR2 SYDVKM. CDR3 size: 12 residues. CDR3: CASSLLWDEAFF. The DNA of the CDR3 is TGTGCCAGCAGTTTATTGTGGGATGAAGCTTTCTTT.

This clonotype was counted many times. A much more abundant neighbour one base away suggests this may be a read error. The J gene is TRBJ2-5, the V gene TRBV20-1; 12 positions match TRBD2. The V and J ends lost 6 bases and 4 bases, in that order; junction bases with no gene match: 6. Germline lookup yields CDR1 DFQATT and CDR2 SNEGSKA (reference sequence). This CDR3 comprises 14 residues. Written as DNA, the CDR3 is TGCAGTGCCTTGGCTAGCGGGAGGGGAGAGACCCAGTACTTC. It yields the protein CSALASGRGETQYF.

The chain uses TRBV20-1 and TRBJ2-7; possible D gene TRBD2, 5 bases. The CDR3 runs 12 residues. Trimming left V 7 bases short and J 7 bases short, with 17 bases between. The germline gives CDR1 DFQATT, CDR2 SNEGSKA (reference sequence). As DNA, the CDR3 is TGCAGTGGGAGCTCGGGGTCGGGGGAGCAGTACTTC. It encodes CSGSSGSGEQYF.

The table lists this clonotype with many counts. This sequence joins TRBV3-1 and TRBJ1-5; D unclear. The V and J ends lost 1 base and 4 bases respectively, with 5 bases between them. Germline CDR1 LGHDT, CDR2 YNNKEL (reference sequence). This CDR3 has 13 residues. The CDR3 loop reads CASSQGPNQPQHF. CDR3 DNA sequence: TGTGCCAGCAGCCAAGGGCCAAATCAGCCCCAGCATTTT.

This clonotype was counted many times. V is TRBV2 and J is TRBJ2-7; 8 nucleotides agree with TRBD2. From germline, CDR1 is SNHLY and CDR2 FYNNEI. CDR3 size: 14 residues. The V and J ends lost 4 bases and 0 bases, in that order; junction bases with no gene match: 2. CDR3 loop: CASSVRGGSYEQYF. The CDR3 coding sequence is TGTGCCAGCAGTGTACGGGGGGGCTCCTACGAGCAGTACTTC.

This clonotype was seen ten or more times. The chain carries TRBV6-1 and TRBJ2-6; D is unresolved. The V end was cut by 8 bases, the J end by 0 bases, with 11 bases between. Germline V CDR1 and CDR2: MNHNS, SASEGT. This CDR3 is built from 15 residues. Here the CDR3 reads CASGPVTSGANVLTF. DNA for the CDR3: TGTGCCAGCGGGCCGGTTACCTCTGGGGCCAACGTCCTGACTTTC.

In its sample, this clonotype was seen many times. CDR3 loop: CSARDGTRVFGYTF. As DNA, the CDR3 is TGCAGTGCTAGAGATGGGACTCGGGTCTTTGGCTACACCTTC. The chain uses TRBV20-1 and TRBJ1-2, with D possibly TRBD1 on 5 matching bases. The V gene lost 0 bases and the J gene lost 7 bases, with 15 bases spanning the gap. Germline-derived CDR1 and CDR2 are DFQATT and SNEGSKA (reference sequence). This CDR3 is built from 14 residues.